These 6 T cell receptor beta chains were sequenced from one sample in a study of control samples from healthy donors and cancer patients. Sequenced by immunoSEQ multiplex PCR; TCRdb stores in-frame clones only, minus some. The sample lists around 120,000 clones; about 95% were seen once. Sequenced material: blood. These receptors were taken from a man aged 25-40 years in good health.

The rearrangement uses TRBV28 and TRBJ1-1; 8 nucleotides match TRBD1. This CDR3 region has 14 residues. The V gene's germline CDR1 is MDHEN and CDR2 SYDVKM. J gave up 2 bases and V 5 bases, and 4 bases lay outside the gene matches. The CDR3 DNA reads TGTGCCAGCAGTGAGACAGGGGCAAACACTGAAGCTTTCTTT. This sequence encodes CASSETGANTEAFF.

This clone was seen only once. V is TRBV19 and J is TRBJ1-2, with D uncertain. V was cut by 6 bases and J by 5 bases, with 16 bases left in between. Germline loops: CDR1 LNHDA, CDR2 SQIVND (reference sequence). This CDR3 spans 14 amino acids. The CDR3 is CASSRDPHLYGYTF. The CDR3, as DNA: TGTGCCAGTAGCCGGGATCCGCATTTGTATGGCTACACCTTC.

The V gene is TRBV10-3, the J gene TRBJ1-1; unclear D gene. The V end lost 0 bases, the J end lost 0 bases, and 8 bases lay between the germline ends. Germline V lookup: CDR1 ENHRY, CDR2 SYGVKD. This CDR3 has 15 amino acids. The CDR3 protein is CAISESARMNTEAFF. Written as DNA, the CDR3 is TGTGCCATCAGTGAGTCGGCAAGGATGAACACTGAAGCTTTCTTT.

The V call is TRBV6-2 or TRBV6-3, the J call TRBJ1-4; D remains ambiguous. Germline V CDR1 and CDR2: MNHEY, SVGEGT. The ends were cut back, 4 bases at V and 0 bases at J, with 9 bases in the middle. The CDR3 covers 15 residues. The CDR3 sequence: CASSLGAATNEKLFF. The CDR3 bases are TGTGCCAGCAGTTTGGGCGCTGCAACTAATGAAAAACTGTTTTTT.

This sequence joins TRBV30 and TRBJ1-5; D not resolved. The CDR3 totals 15 residues. With 2 bases removed from V and 1 base from J, the gap between germline ends came to 12 bases. The germline V gene has CDR1 GTSNPN and CDR2 SVGIG (reference sequence). In DNA, the CDR3 is TGTGCCTGGAGTCCGTCCGGTGGGAGCAATCAGCCCCAGCATTTT. This encodes CAWSPSGGSNQPQHF. The full variable domain, rest sourced from reference TRBV30 and TRBJ1-5, is SQTIHQWPATLVQPVGSPLSLECTVEGTSNPNLYWYRQAAGRGLQLLFYSVGIGQISSEVPQNLSASRPQDRQFILSSKKLLLSDSGFYLCAWSPSGGSNQPQHFGDGTRLSIL.

V is TRBV7-8 and J is TRBJ1-1; D ambiguous. Germline CDR1 reads SGHVS; CDR2 reads FQNEAQ. Trimming pared 6 bases from V and 2 bases from J, leaving 22 bases between. The CDR3 has 17 residues. The CDR3 region has the DNA TGTGCCAGCAGTTCTAATCGAGCCAGAGATCGTAACACTGAAGCTTTCTTT. Its translation: CASSSNRARDRNTEAFF.